The source of this TCR beta chain is a study of T cells in Graves' hyperthyroidism and ophthalmopathy. RNA transcripts yielded amplified TCR beta CDR3 regions. The TCR CDR3 was amplified in a first-round RT-PCR using the HTBI primer set. TCRdb independently ran MiXCR on the multiplex PCR reads; one entry per CDR3 protein. The data show roughly 740,000 distinct CDR3 sequences, 15% to 20% seen once. Germline V CDR1 and CDR2: KGHSH, LQKENI. V dropped 2 bases and J dropped 0 bases, with 14 bases sitting between them. This CDR3 is built from 17 residues. V is TRBV18 and J is TRBJ1-3; D remains ambiguous. Material: blood. This clonotype originated in a man aged 18 to 30 with Graves' hyperthyroidism. CDR3 residues: CASSPTGDSASGNTIYF. The CDR3 bases are TGTGCCAGCTCACCAACCGGGGATTCCGCCTCTGGAAACACCATATATTTT.